The clone carrying this T cell receptor beta chain was picked up many times. This record comes from a study of prognosis after radiotherapy for stage I lung cancer. For the study at large: There were around 15 patients with newly diagnosed primary stage I lung tumors and several patients with oligometastatic NSCLC after surgical resection of the primary tumor. The study deemed all of its non-small cell lung cancer patients medically inoperable. There were no patients who received concurrent therapy with stereotactic body radiotherapy.

Template was genomic DNA; TCR beta CDR3 amplified in two multiplex PCR rounds. Every TRBV and TRBJ gene had its own specific primer in first-round PCR. With universal primers, the second PCR round was performed. TCRdb fed the multiplex PCR reads into MiXCR, producing one record per CDR3 protein. The table lists over 50,000 distinct CDR3 sequences, under 45% of them singletons, with 8% to 9.5% in the top ten. V lost 6 bases and J lost 2, with 10 bases in between. From germline, CDR1 is MGHDK and CDR2 SYGVNS. The CDR3 is 13 residues long. This chain joins TRBV25-1 and TRBJ1-2; D may be TRBD1 (6 bases). The source material was PBMCs, sampled before or after stereotactic body radiation therapy (not recorded which). The sequence came from a donor over 45 with non-small cell lung cancer. This CDR3 is CASRGQGNYGYTF. CDR3 bases: TGTGCCAGCAGGGGGCAGGGGAACTATGGCTACACCTTC.